A single T cell receptor beta chain is shown here with its context. Its antigen is unknown. With 1 base clipped from V and 3 bases from J, the junction kept 1 base outside the gene matches. The CDR3 covers 15 residues. The data were obtained in a study of T-cell reconstitution after alpha-beta-depleted transplantation in children. Findings and caveats of the study: T-cell counts and diversity were attributed mostly to newly produced T cells one year after transplant. Roughly two months post-transplant, alpha-beta T cells reportedly originated from several hundred graft clones that had expanded. Surviving recipient cells, namely T cells and thymic progenitors, were the source of high day-60 TCRbeta diversity in some patients.

Unique molecular identifiers featured in how the TCRbeta library was prepared. Each CDR3 protein is one row after TCRdb ran MiXCR on the PCR reads. The sample consists of a few hundred thousand distinct CDR3 sequences, roughly 13% of them appearing once. The TCR comes from a male patient younger than 18 who had a stem cell transplant for acute myeloid leukemia, so the T cells may come from the graft donor. The specimen was PBMCs, mostly from graft donor cells, collected 360 days after TCRalphabeta/CD19-depleted stem cell transplant. The chain couples TRBV12-3 or TRBV12-4 to TRBJ2-1, with 9 bases identical to TRBD1. The CDR3: CASSLGDRVYNEQFF. As DNA, the CDR3 is TGTGCCAGCAGTTTAGGGGACAGGGTCTACAATGAGCAGTTCTTC.